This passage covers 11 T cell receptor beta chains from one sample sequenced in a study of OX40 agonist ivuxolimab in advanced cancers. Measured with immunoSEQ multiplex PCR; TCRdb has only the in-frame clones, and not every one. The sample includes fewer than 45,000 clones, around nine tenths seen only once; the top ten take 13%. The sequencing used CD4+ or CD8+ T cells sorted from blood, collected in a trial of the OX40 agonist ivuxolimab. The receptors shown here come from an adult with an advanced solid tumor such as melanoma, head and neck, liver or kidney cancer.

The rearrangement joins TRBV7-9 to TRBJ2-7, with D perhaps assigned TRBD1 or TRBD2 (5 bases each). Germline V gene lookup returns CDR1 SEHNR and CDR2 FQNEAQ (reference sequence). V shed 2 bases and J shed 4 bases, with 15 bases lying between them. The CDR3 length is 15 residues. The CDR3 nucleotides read TGTGCCAGCAGCTTATTTGGGACCGAAGGGTACGAGCAGTACTTC. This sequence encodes CASSLFGTEGYEQYF. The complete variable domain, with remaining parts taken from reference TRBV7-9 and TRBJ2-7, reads DTGVSQNPRHKITKRGQNVTFRCDPISEHNRLYWYRQTLGQGPEFLTYFQNEAQLEKSRLLSDRFSAERPKGSFSTLEIQRTEQGDSAMYLCASSLFGTEGYEQYFGPGTRLTVT.

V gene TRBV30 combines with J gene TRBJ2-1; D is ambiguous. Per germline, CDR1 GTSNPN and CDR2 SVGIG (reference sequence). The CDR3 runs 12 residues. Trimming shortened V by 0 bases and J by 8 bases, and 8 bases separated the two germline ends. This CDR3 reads CAWSVLGYEQFF. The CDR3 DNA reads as TGTGCCTGGAGTGTATTGGGTTATGAGCAGTTCTTC.

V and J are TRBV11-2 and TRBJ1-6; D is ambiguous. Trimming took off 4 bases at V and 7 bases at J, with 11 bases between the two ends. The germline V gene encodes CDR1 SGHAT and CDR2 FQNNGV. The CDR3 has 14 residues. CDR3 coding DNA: TGTGCCAGCAGCTCGGACCCGAGGAATTCACCCCTCCACTTT. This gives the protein CASSSDPRNSPLHF.

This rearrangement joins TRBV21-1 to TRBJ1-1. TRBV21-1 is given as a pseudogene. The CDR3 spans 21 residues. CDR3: CASSGGPDAWGRGCGGTEAFF. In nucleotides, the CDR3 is TGTGCCAGCAGCGGAGGGCCTGACGCATGGGGCAGGGGCTGCGGTGGCACTGAAGCTTTCTTT.

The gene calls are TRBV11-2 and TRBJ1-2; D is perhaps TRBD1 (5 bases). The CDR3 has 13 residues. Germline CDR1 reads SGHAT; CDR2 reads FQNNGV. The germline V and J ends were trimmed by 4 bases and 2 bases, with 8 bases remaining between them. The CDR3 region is CASSYDSNYGYTF. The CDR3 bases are TGTGCCAGCAGCTACGACAGCAACTATGGCTACACCTTC.

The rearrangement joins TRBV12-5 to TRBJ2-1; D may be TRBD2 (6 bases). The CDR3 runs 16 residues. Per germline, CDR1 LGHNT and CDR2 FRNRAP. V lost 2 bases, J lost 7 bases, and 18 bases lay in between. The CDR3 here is CASGLSLPTSLNEQFF. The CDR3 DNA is TGTGCTAGTGGTTTGTCCCTGCCGACTAGTTTGAATGAGCAGTTCTTC. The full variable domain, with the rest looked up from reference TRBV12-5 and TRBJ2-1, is DARVTQTPRHKVTEMGQEVTMRCQPILGHNTVFWYRQTMMQGLELLAYFRNRAPLDDSGMPKDRFSAEMPDATLATLKIQPSEPRDSAVYFCASGLSLPTSLNEQFFGPGTRLTVL.

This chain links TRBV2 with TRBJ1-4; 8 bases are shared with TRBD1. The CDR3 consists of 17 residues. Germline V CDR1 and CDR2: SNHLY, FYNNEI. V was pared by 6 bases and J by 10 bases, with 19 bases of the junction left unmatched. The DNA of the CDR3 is TGTGCCAGCAGCCGGACAGGGTGGGGTATTGCCAGCGGAAAACTGTTTTTT. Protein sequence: CASSRTGWGIASGKLFF.

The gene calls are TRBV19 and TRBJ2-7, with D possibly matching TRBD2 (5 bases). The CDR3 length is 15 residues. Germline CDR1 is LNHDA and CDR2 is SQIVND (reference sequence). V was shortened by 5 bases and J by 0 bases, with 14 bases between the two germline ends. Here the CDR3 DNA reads TGTGCCAGTAGTCTGAACAGTGGGAGCTCCTACGAGCAGTACTTC. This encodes CASSLNSGSSYEQYF.

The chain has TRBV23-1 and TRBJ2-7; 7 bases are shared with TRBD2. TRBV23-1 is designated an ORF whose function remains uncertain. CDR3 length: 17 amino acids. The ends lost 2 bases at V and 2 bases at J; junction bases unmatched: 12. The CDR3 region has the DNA TGCGCCAGCAGTCAACCAACCCCCCGTGGGGGGGCCTACGAGCAGTACTTC. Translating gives CASSQPTPRGGAYEQYF.

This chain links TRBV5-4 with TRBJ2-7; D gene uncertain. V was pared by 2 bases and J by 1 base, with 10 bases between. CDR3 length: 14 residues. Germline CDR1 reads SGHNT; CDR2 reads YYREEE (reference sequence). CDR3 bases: TGTGCCAGCAGCTTTGAAGGGTTGTCCTACGAGCAGTACTTC. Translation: CASSFEGLSYEQYF.

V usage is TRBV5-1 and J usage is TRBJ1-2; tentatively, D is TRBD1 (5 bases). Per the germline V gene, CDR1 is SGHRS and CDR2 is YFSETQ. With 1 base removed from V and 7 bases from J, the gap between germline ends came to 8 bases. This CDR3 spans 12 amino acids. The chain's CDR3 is CASSLSGTGYTF. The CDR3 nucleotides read TGCGCCAGCAGCTTGTCAGGGACTGGCTACACCTTC.